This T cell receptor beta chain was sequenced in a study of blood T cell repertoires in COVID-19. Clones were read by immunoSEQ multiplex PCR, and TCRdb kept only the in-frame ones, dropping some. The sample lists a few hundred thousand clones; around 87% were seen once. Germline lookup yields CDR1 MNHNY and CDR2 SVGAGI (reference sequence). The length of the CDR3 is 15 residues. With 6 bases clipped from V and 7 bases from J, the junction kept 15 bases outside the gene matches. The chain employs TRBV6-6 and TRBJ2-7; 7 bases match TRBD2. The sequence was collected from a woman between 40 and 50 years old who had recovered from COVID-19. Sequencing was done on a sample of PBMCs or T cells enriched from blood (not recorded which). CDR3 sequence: CASSREGGSVWEQYF. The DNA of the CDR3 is TGTGCCAGCAGCAGAGAGGGCGGGAGCGTGTGGGAGCAGTACTTC.